This TCR beta chain was identified during a study of T cell responses to AZD1222 COVID-19 vaccine (dated by TCRdb to about 2021). With regard to the full study: A total of approximately 250 trial participants underwent TCR sequencing, of whom more than 200 had received two doses of AZD1222 and approximately 26 had received two doses of the MenACWY control vaccine. Trial participants were enrolled by age into subgroups of 18-55, 56-69 and 70-plus years, and around 150, 28 and 57 TCR-sequenced participants, respectively, were included in these subgroups.

Per the publication, the time point label means: about 28 days (+/-7) after the second vaccine dose. AZD1222 recipients given second doses at about 4 weeks or at about 12 weeks were pooled, since spike-specific TCR depth and breadth were not found to differ between the two schedules. The vaccinee samples were drawn from two UK trials, COV001 and COV002, one of which was a single-blind randomized controlled phase 2/3 trial testing AZD1222 (ChAdOx1 nCoV-19) in healthy adults. For TCRbeta chain sequencing, PBMC samples were collected from trial participants at day 0 and at day 28 after the second dose. Note on this clone: Its antigen remains undetermined. No clone much larger than this one lies a single base away; base qualities are absent.

The research as a whole found: Conclusions about previously exposed vaccinees are limited, since just 6 or 7 AZD1222 recipients were seropositive for SARS-CoV-2 at baseline. The 56-69-year group was small, and its depth increase did not reach significance, likely because of low power. Epitopes outside the regions mutated in the B.1.351 and B.1.1.7 variants were reportedly recognized by nearly half of the unique spike-specific TCRs. CD4 TCRs associated with the vaccine covered the entire spike protein, and the dominant responses were in regions 160-218 and 743-854. Participants were mostly white British, with more females than males. The authors suggested clonal diversity may have been underestimated. Because no day 14 peak-response samples were available, repertoires were characterized only after the peak T cell response. After two AZD1222 doses, both the breadth and the depth of spike-specific TCRs were significantly higher than at day 0 and than in MenACWY recipients.

The CDR3 regions of human TCRbeta chains were analyzed by immunosequencing. The paper's data handling went like this. TCRs in the repertoires were matched against a reference library of SARS-CoV-2-specific TCRs that had been generated with the MIRA antigen-specificity platform. Breadth was defined as the fraction of unique TCRs that were SARS-CoV-2-associated. Depth was defined as the fraction of total T cells that were SARS-CoV-2-associated. Using the MIRA data, every spike-specific TCR was mapped to the spike region that the TCR reacted to and assigned to either a CD4 or a CD8 class. Log10-transformed breadth and depth values were compared by one-way ANOVA with Sidak's multiple comparisons tests. Sourced from immuneACCESS, this table was stored by TCRdb with only in-frame sequences that have V and J called. A share of the clones is absent; for the studies checked, an unresolved V gene accounts for under half, and the remainder has no known explanation. That table furnishes V, J and clone size, whereas the DNA furnished D and trimming. The sample has approximately 150,000 clones on record, roughly 87% of them singletons. The top ten constitute approximately 6.3% of the sample.

Inclusive of the bounding cysteine and phenylalanine, the CDR3 is 16 residues long. Only CDR3 DNA is held: 48 bases, read in frame from base 1. V was cut back by 5 bases and J by 0 bases, leaving a gap of 14 bases between them. According to the germline V gene, CDR1 reads MDHEN and CDR2 reads SYDVKM. The source is an adult who received the AZD1222 COVID-19 vaccine. The sample was peripheral blood, taken 28 days after the second AZD1222 dose. The rearranged chain carries TRBV28 and TRBJ1-3; D gene: possibly TRBD1, on 5 matching bases. The DNA is TGTGCCAGCAGTGGCGGGACGGCAAACTCTGGAAACACCATATATTTT. It is translated as CASSGGTANSGNTIYF.